This TCR beta chain derives from a study of regulatory T cells in long-lasting Graves disease. Libraries of TCR beta came from iRepertoire HTBI primers plus Arm-PCR of CDR3 regions. In TCRdb, the multiplex PCR reads were re-called with MiXCR into one record per CDR3 protein. This sample yields approximately 690,000 distinct CDR3 sequences, of which approximately 29% are seen a single time; about 42% belongs to the top ten. General study points: In persistent patients, shared public clonotypes (approximately 3,000) outnumbered those in new patients (about 1,000). Patients with persistent Graves' had lower TCR diversity than newly diagnosed patients.

There are 14 residues in the CDR3. Germline assignment: CDR1 SGHAT and CDR2 FQNNGV. V trimming: 8 bases; J trimming: 7 bases; junction bases outside the gene matches: 2. This clonotype occurred a few times. Its cognate antigen is unknown. As for time point: persistent/refractory GD, antithyroid drugs over 5 years with positive TRAb. PBMCs were the source of the RNA used for TCR sequencing. The starting material was peripheral blood mononuclear cells (PBMCs), obtained when the disease was refractory, from a patient treated with antithyroid drugs. V gene TRBV11-2 combines with J gene TRBJ2-2; 15 nucleotides match TRBD2. This clonotype was sampled from a female donor with Graves disease. The CDR3 sequence: CASLGLAGGGELFF. DNA for the CDR3: TGTGCCAGCTTGGGACTAGCGGGAGGCGGGGAGCTGTTTTTT.